This T cell receptor beta chain was recovered during a study of Ad26.COV2.S vaccination and SARS-CoV-2 variants. Libraries were prepared by immunoSEQ multiplex PCR; TCRdb keeps only in-frame clonotypes and omits some of them. The sample carries 300,000 to 400,000 clones, approximately 86% recorded once. J lost 1 base, V lost 1 base, and 9 bases had no gene match. Germline CDR1 and CDR2: SEHNR and FQNEAQ (reference sequence). The CDR3 runs 17 residues. Findings and limits, study-wide: A substantial breadth of spike-specific CD8+ and CD4+ T cell responses after vaccination has been reported.

About this clone: Its specificity is not known.

Treatment specified: about 20 received Ad26.COV2.S at low or high dose, single or two shots; roughly five received placebo; per-sample allocation not given. The samples date from day 63 after the first vaccine or placebo injection. The sample consisted of peripheral blood, taken in a trial of Ad26.COV2.S vaccine versus placebo. This TCR derives from a person aged 18 to 65 who received the Ad26.COV2.S COVID-19 vaccine or a placebo. The chain is built from TRBV7-9 and TRBJ1-1, with 7 bases fitting TRBD1. The CDR3 DNA follows: TGTGCCAGCAGCTTAGATAGATCGTACAGGGGGAACACTGAAGCTTTCTTT. Residues: CASSLDRSYRGNTEAFF.